This T cell receptor beta chain was recovered during a study of cytomegalovirus exposure and HLA in healthy donors. Study-wide results and caveats: Apparent HLA restriction characterized most CMV-associated TCR beta chains in a later analysis. Per a later analysis, HLA-associated TCR beta chains showed more clonal expansion than other, equally common TCR beta chains.

The V gene's germline CDR1 is SGHVS and CDR2 FQNEAQ. This CDR3 has 14 amino acids. The J segment lost 5 bases and the V segment lost 4 bases, leaving 3 bases of the junction unmatched. Primers for the PCR totalled 60 Vbeta and 13 Jbeta. Data came from immunoSEQ multiplex PCR; TCRdb stores just in-frame clones and leaves some out. Of about 150,000 clones listed, over 70% were seen once; the top ten hold about 15%. As regards this clone: Its antigen is undetermined.

The chain has TRBV7-8 and TRBJ1-4, with 8 positions matching TRBD1. This receptor was obtained from a woman aged 40 to 49 in good health and CMV-seronegative. Sequences were obtained from PBMCs. CDR3 nucleotides: TGTGCCAGCAGCTCGGACAGGGTAAATGAAAAACTGTTTTTT. It yields the protein CASSSDRVNEKLFF.